This T cell receptor (beta chain) stems from a study of T cells after yellow fever vaccination. Regarding the study as a whole: The bulk population could contribute abundant contaminating clonotypes to FACS-sorted repertoires. The secondary response showed a weaker magnitude and a faster peak, day 5 versus 15.

Production of TCR cDNA was by 5'RACE template switching, which also added a universal primer site and UMIs. TCRdb analysed the 5' RACE reads with MiXCR anew, one entry per CDR3 protein. The sample has 250,000 to 400,000 distinct CDR3 sequences, approximately 4.3% seen once. V lost 6 bases to trimming and J lost 0 bases, with 12 bases between them. Germline V lookup: CDR1 DFQATT, CDR2 SNEGSKA (reference sequence). The CDR3 sequence is 14 residues long. In its sample, this clonotype was seen many times. As yet, its antigen is unknown. This material consisted of PBMCs, taken 15 days after the yellow fever booster vaccination. This TCR was sampled from a man aged 18 to 30 who received the YFV17D yellow fever vaccine. V is TRBV20-1 and J is TRBJ1-5; no firm D call. The CDR3 nucleotides read TGCAGTGCAAGGAAGGCCTATAGCAATCAGCCCCAGCATTTT. Its translation: CSARKAYSNQPQHF.